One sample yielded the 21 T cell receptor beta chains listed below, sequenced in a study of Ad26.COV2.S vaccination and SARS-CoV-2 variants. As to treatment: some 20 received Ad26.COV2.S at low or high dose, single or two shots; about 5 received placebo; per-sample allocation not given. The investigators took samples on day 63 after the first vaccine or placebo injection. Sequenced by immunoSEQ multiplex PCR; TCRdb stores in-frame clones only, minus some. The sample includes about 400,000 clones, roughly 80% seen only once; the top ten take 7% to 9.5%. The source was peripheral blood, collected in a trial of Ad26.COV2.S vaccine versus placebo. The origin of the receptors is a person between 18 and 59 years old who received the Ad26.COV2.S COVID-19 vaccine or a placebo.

CDR3 in amino acids: CASSDRRRTGLYEQYF. In DNA form, the CDR3 reads TGTGCCAGCAGTGACAGAAGGCGGACAGGGTTGTACGAGCAGTACTTC. The chain couples TRBV6-1 to TRBJ2-7; TRBD1 matches 8 bases. The CDR3 is 16 residues long. J was trimmed by 4 bases and V by 3 bases; bases with no gene match: 11. From germline, CDR1 is MNHNS and CDR2 SASEGT.

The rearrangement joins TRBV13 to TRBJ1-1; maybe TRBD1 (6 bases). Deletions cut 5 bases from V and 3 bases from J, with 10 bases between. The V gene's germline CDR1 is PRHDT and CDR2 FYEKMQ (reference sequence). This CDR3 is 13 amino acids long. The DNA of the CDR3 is TGTGCCAGCAGCCGGGACATCTACACTGAAGCTTTCTTT. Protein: CASSRDIYTEAFF. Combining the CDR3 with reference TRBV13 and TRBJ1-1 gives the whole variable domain AAGVIQSPRHLIKEKRETATLKCYPIPRHDTVYWYQQGPGQDPQFLISFYEKMQSDKGSIPDRFSAQQFSDYHSELNMSSLELGDSALYFCASSRDIYTEAFFGQGTRLTVV.

This chain's CDR3 is CASSQDGYTGELFF. The CDR3 nucleotides read TGTGCCAGCAGCCAAGATGGGTACACCGGGGAGCTGTTTTTT. The chain is built from TRBV3-1 (or the pseudogene TRBV3-2) and TRBJ2-2; D not resolved. Deletions cut 0 bases from V and 3 bases from J, with 5 bases between. Germline V CDR1 and CDR2: LGHDT, YNNKEL (reference sequence). CDR3 length equals 14 residues.

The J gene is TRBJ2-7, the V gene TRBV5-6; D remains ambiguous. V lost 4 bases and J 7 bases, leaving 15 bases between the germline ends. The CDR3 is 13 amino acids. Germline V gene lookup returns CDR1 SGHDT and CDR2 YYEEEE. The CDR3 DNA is TGTGCCAGCAGCCGTTTTACGGCGCGGGAGCAGTACTTC. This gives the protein CASSRFTAREQYF.

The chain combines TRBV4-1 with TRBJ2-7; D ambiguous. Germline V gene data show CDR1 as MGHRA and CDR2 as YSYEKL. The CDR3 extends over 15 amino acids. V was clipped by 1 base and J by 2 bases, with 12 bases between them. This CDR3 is CASSQAVSSTYEQYF. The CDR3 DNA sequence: TGCGCCAGCAGCCAAGCAGTCTCCTCTACCTACGAGCAGTACTTC.

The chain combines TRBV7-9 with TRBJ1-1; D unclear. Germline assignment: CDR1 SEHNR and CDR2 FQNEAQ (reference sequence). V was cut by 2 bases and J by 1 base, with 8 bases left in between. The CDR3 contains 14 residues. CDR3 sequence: CASSLSLRNTEAFF. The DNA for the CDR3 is TGTGCCAGCAGCTTAAGCCTCAGGAACACTGAAGCTTTCTTT.

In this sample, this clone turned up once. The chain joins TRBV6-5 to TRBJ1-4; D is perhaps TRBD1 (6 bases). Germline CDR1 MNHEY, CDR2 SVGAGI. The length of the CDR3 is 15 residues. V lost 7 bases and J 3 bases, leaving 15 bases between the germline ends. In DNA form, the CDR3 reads TGTGCCAGCACTCCGGGACACCCTTCTAATGAAAAACTGTTTTTT. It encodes CASTPGHPSNEKLFF.

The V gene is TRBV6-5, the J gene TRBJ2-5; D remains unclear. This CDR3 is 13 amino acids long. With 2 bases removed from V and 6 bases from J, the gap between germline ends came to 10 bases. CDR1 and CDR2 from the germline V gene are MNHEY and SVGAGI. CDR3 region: CASSYVSTKTQYF. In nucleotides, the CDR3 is TGTGCCAGCAGTTACGTGTCGACGAAGACCCAGTACTTC.

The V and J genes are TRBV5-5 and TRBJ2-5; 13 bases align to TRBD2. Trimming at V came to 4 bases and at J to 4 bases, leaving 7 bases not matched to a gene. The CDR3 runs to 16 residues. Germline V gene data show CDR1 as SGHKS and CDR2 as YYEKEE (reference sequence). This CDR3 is CASSETSGRLGETQYF. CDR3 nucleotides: TGTGCCAGCAGCGAGACTAGCGGGAGGTTGGGAGAGACCCAGTACTTC.

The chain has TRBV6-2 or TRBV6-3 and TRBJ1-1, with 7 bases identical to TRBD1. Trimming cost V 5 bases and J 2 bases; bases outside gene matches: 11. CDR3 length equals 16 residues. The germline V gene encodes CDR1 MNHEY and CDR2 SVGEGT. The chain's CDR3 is CASSTRAGTVNTEAFF. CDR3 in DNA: TGTGCCAGCAGTACTAGGGCCGGGACAGTTAACACTGAAGCTTTCTTT.

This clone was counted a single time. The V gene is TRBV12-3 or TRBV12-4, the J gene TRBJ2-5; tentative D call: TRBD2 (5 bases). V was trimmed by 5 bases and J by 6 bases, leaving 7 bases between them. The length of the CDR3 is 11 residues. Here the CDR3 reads CASSPSQTQYF. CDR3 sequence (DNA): TGTGCCAGCAGTCCTAGCCAGACCCAGTACTTC.

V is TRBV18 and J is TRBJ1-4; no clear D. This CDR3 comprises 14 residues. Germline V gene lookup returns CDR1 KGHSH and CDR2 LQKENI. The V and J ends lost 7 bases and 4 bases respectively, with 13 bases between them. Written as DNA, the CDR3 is TGTGCCAGCTTTCCGACGGCCAGTAATGAAAAACTGTTTTTT. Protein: CASFPTASNEKLFF.

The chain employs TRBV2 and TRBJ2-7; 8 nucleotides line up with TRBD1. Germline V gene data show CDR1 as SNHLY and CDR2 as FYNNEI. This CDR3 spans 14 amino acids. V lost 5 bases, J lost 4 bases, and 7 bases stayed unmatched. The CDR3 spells CASSKDRVGYEQYF. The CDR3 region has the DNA TGTGCCAGCAGTAAGGACAGGGTGGGATACGAGCAGTACTTC.

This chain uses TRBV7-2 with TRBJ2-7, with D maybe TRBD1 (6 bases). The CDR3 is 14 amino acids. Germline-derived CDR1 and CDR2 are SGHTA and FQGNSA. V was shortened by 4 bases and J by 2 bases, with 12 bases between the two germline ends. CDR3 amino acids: CASSSDRRAYEQYF. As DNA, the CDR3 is TGTGCCAGCAGCTCTGACAGGCGCGCCTACGAGCAGTACTTC. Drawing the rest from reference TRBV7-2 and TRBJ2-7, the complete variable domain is GAGVSQSPSNKVTEKGKDVELRCDPISGHTALYWYRQSLGQGLEFLIYFQGNSAPDKSGLPSDRFSAERTGGSVSTLTIQRTQQEDSAVYLCASSSDRRAYEQYFGPGTRLTVT.

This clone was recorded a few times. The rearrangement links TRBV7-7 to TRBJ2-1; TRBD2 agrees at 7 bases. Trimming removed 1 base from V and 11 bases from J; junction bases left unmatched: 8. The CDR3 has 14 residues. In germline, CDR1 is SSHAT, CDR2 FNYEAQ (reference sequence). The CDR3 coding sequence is TGTGCCAGCAGCTTAGGTCTAGCGGCAGAACAGCAGTTCTTC. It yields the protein CASSLGLAAEQQFF.

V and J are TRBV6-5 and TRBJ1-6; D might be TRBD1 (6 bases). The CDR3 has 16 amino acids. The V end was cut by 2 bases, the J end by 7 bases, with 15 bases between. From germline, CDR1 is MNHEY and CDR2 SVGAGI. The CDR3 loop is CASSYSDAGANSPLHF. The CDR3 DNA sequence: TGTGCCAGCAGTTACAGCGACGCAGGGGCAAATTCACCCCTCCACTTT.

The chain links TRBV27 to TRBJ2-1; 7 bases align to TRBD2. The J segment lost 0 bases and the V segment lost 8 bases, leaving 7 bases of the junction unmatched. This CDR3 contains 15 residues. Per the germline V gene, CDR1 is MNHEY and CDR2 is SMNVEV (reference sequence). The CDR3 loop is CASGRGGSSYNEQFF. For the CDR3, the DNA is TGTGCCAGCGGGAGGGGCGGGAGCTCCTACAATGAGCAGTTCTTC.

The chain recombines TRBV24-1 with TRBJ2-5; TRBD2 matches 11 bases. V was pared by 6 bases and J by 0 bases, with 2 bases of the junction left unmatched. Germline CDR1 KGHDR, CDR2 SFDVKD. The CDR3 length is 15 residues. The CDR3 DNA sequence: TGTGCCACCAGTCCGGGACTAGCGGACCAAGAGACCCAGTACTTC. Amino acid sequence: CATSPGLADQETQYF.

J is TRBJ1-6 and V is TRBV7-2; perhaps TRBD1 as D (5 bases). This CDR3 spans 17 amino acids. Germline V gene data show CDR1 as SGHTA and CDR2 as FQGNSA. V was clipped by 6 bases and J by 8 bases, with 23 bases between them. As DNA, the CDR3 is TGTGCCAGCAGTCTCGCTAGTCGAAGGGACGGGTATTCACCCCTCCACTTT. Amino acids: CASSLASRRDGYSPLHF.

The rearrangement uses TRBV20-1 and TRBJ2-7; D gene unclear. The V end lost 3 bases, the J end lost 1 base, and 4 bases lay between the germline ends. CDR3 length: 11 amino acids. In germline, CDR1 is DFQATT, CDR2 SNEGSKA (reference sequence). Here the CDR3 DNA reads TGCAGTGCTAGTCTATCCTACGAGCAGTACTTC. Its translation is CSASLSYEQYF.

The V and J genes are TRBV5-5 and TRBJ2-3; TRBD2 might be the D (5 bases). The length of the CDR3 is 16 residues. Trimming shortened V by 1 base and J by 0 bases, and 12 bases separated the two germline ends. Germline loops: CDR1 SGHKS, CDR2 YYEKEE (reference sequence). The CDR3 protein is CASSLLARTSTDTQYF. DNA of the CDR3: TGTGCCAGCAGCTTGTTGGCACGGACTAGCACAGATACGCAGTATTTT.